This T cell receptor (beta chain) is drawn from a study of shared clonotypes between healthy human individuals. Study details: CD8 memory received one plate per donor, CD8 naive two, CD4 memory three and CD4 naive three.

All participating donors were Caucasian adults from Nashville, Tennessee. Some clones are missing from TCRdb's copy, which holds only in-frame ones; the method was immunoSEQ multiplex PCR. The profile shows 2 million to 2.5 million clones, roughly 95% of them singletons. The CDR3 loop spans 12 amino acids. This clone was seen only once. The sample consisted of naive CD4+ T cells sorted from blood. Described subset: CD45RA+ positively selected. This chain links TRBV21-1 with TRBJ1-6. TRBV21-1 is a pseudogene segment. The receptor was derived from a man aged 18 to 30 in good health. The CDR3 reads CASRRLDSPLHF. DNA of the CDR3: TGTGCCAGCAGAAGGCTGGACTCACCCCTCCACTTT.